Listed below are T cell receptor beta chains from one sample, sequenced in a study of PD-1 blockade in classical Hodgkin lymphoma. The data were produced by immunoSEQ multiplex PCR, yet TCRdb's version contains in-frame clones alone and is incomplete. The sample has 90,000 or so clones; just under 80% are singletons. Source: peripheral blood mononuclear cells (PBMCs), taken before the fourth cycle of nivolumab. The receptors originated from a human donor with classical Hodgkin lymphoma. CDR3s include the opening cysteine and the closing phenylalanine or tryptophan. A D gene is named only where the DNA matches it firmly. A row's size may be missing; if present it is once, few, many or a size class.

size	J	length	D	V	DNA	CDR3
NA	TRBJ1-2	14	TRBD1	TRBV7-2	TGTGCCAGCAGCTTTAGACAGGGGGCGGCCGGCTACACCTTC	CASSFRQGAAGYTF
NA	TRBJ2-1	16	NA	TRBV14	TGTGCCAGCAGCCAAGATGTAGCGCCCTCCTACAATGAGCAGTTCTTC	CASSQDVAPSYNEQFF
NA	TRBJ2-7	15	TRBD2	TRBV11-2	TGTGCCAGCAGCTTAAGGCTAGCGGAACCCTACGAGCAGTACTTC	CASSLRLAEPYEQYF
NA	TRBJ2-7	16	TRBD1	TRBV7-2	TGTGCCAGCAGCTTAATGGGGACAGGGGTTCGGTACGAGCAGTACTTC	CASSLMGTGVRYEQYF
NA	TRBJ1-2	15	NA	TRBV6-6	TGTGCCAGCAGTTACGGGGGAGGGCCTAACTATGGCTACACCTTC	CASSYGGGPNYGYTF
NA	TRBJ2-5	18	TRBD2	TRBV19	TGTGCCAGTAGTATCGGGCTAGCGGGGGGGCTTGGCCAAGAGACCCAGTACTTC	CASSIGLAGGLGQETQYF
NA	TRBJ2-1	15	TRBD2	TRBV7-3	TGTGCCAGCAGCTTAACCCTAGCGGGGTGGAATGAGCAGTTCTTC	CASSLTLAGWNEQFF
once	TRBJ2-7	16	TRBD2	TRBV7-2	TGTGCCAGCAGCATACGCTCGGGGCGGGAGATTCCCGAGCAGTACTTC	CASSIRSGREIPEQYF
few	TRBJ2-7	14	TRBD2	TRBV18	TGTGCCAGCTCACCCGCTAGCGGGAGTTACGAGCAGTACTTC	CASSPASGSYEQYF
NA	TRBJ2-7	15	TRBD1	TRBV7-9	TGTGCCAGCAGCCCTGCAGGACAGGGAGTATACGAGCAGTACTTC	CASSPAGQGVYEQYF
NA	TRBJ2-2	18	NA	TRBV7-9	TGTGCCAGCAGCTTAGGACATGGGGGCATATCGAACACCGGGGAGCTGTTTTTT	CASSLGHGGISNTGELFF
few	TRBJ2-7	12	NA	TRBV5-4	TGTGCCAGCAGCTTGGCCGGGGGCGAGCAGTACTTC	CASSLAGGEQYF
NA	TRBJ2-2	15	NA	TRBV5-4	TGTGCCAGCAGCTCCCCTGTGGTACGTGGCGGGGAGCTGTTTTTT	CASSSPVVRGGELFF
NA	TRBJ2-7	14	TRBD1	TRBV7-2	TGTGCCAGCAGCCTTGGGACAGGGTTTTACGAGCAGTACTTC	CASSLGTGFYEQYF
NA	TRBJ1-1	13	TRBD1	TRBV10-3	TGTGCCACTCGGACAGGTGAGAACACTGAAGCTTTCTTT	CATRTGENTEAFF
few	TRBJ2-2	12	NA	TRBV6-6	TGTGCCAGCAGTACGCCAGCCGGGGAGCTGTTTTTT	CASSTPAGELFF
NA	TRBJ2-1	16	TRBD2	TRBV28	TGTGCCAGCAGTTTTCGACTAGCGGGAGCCTACAATGAGCAGTTCTTC	CASSFRLAGAYNEQFF
NA	TRBJ1-5	14	TRBD1	TRBV6-6	TGTGCCAGCAGTCCGGGACAGGGGGGAAAGCCCCAGCATTTT	CASSPGQGGKPQHF
NA	TRBJ2-7	15	TRBD1	TRBV29-1	TGCAGCGTAACCAGGGGGCAAGAAGGTTCCTACGAGCAGTACTTC	CSVTRGQEGSYEQYF
NA	TRBJ2-7	13	NA	TRBV19	TGTGCCAGTAGTACCTTTGGGGTTTCCGAGCAGTACTTC	CASSTFGVSEQYF
few	TRBJ2-7	15	NA	TRBV5-4	TGTGCCAGCAGCTTGGGGGGCGGAGACACCTACGAGCAGTACTTC	CASSLGGGDTYEQYF
NA	TRBJ2-7	15	NA	TRBV5-4	TGTGCCAGCAGCCCCGGGAGCGTAGGAATCTACGAGCAGTACTTC	CASSPGSVGIYEQYF
NA	TRBJ2-3	16	TRBD2	TRBV6-4	TGTGCCAGCAGTGGCCCGACTAGCGTAGGCACAGATACGCAGTATTTT	CASSGPTSVGTDTQYF
NA	TRBJ2-5	13	NA	TRBV6-5	TGTGCCAGCACCCCCCCGAACTTTGTGACCCAGTACTTC	CASTPPNFVTQYF
NA	TRBJ2-1	15	TRBD1	TRBV5-4	TGTGCCAGCAGCGAAGGACAGGGCTCCTACAATGAGCAGTTCTTC	CASSEGQGSYNEQFF
NA	TRBJ2-7	14	TRBD1	TRBV5-1	TGCGCCAGCAGCTTCGGGACAGGGAGGGGCGAGCAGTACTTC	CASSFGTGRGEQYF
NA	TRBJ2-7	15	NA	TRBV4-3	TGCGCCAGCAGCCCCAAGGACCGGAGCTCCTACGAGCAGTACTTC	CASSPKDRSSYEQYF
NA	TRBJ2-7	14	TRBD1	TRBV6-1	TGTGCCAGCAATGAAGGGACAGGGAACTACGAGCAGTACTTC	CASNEGTGNYEQYF
NA	TRBJ1-1	14	NA	TRBV4-1	TGCGCCAGCAGCCAGAGACACTGGACCACTGAAGCTTTCTTT	CASSQRHWTTEAFF
few	TRBJ1-1	11	NA	TRBV30	TGTGCCTGGAGAGGGATAACTGAAGCTTTCTTT	CAWRGITEAFF
NA	TRBJ2-7	14	NA	TRBV2	TGTGCCAGCAGTCGGGCGACGGGGGCCTACGAGCAGTACTTC	CASSRATGAYEQYF
once	TRBJ2-3	14	TRBD2	TRBV11-2	TGTGCCAGCAGAATAGCGGGGGGGCCCGATACGCAGTATTTT	CASRIAGGPDTQYF
few	TRBJ2-3	13	NA	TRBV5-1	TGCGCCAGCAGCTCGAATAACGCAGATACGCAGTATTTT	CASSSNNADTQYF